The next 30 T cell receptor beta chains were all read from a single sample in a study of T cell repertoires in cytomegalovirus infection. TCRdb independently ran MiXCR on the reads; one entry per CDR3 protein. The sample holds around 630,000 distinct CDR3 sequences; 24% are singletons and the top ten take under 8.5%. The source material was CD8+ T cells from PBMCs. These receptor sequences come from a human donor in good health (CMV status not recorded). Some clones in this sample may be carry-over from other donors' samples.

The rearrangement joins TRBV27 to TRBJ2-7, with 7 bases matching TRBD1. This CDR3 comprises 15 residues. CDR1 MNHEY and CDR2 SMNVEV come from the germline V gene (reference sequence). After removal of 4 bases from V and 1 base from J, the junction contained 7 bases not matched to a gene. The CDR3 bases are TGTGCCAGCAGTTCAGGGACAGCTCCTTCCTACGAGCAGTACGTC. Its protein product is CASSSGTAPSYEQYV.

This clonotype came up a few times. The V gene is TRBV27, the J gene TRBJ2-5, with D unresolved. Germline CDR1 and CDR2: MNHEY and SMNVEV (reference sequence). The CDR3 loop spans 14 amino acids. The V and J ends lost 4 bases and 1 base respectively, with 10 bases between them. DNA for the CDR3: TGTGCCAGCAGTTCCCTTGGTAGCCAAGAGACCCAGTACTTC. Translated, it gives CASSSLGSQETQYF.

The chain uses TRBV29-1 and TRBJ1-2; the D gene is possibly TRBD1 (5 bases). From germline, CDR1 is SQVTM and CDR2 ANQGSEA. This CDR3 comprises 12 residues. Trimming stripped 6 bases from V and 4 bases from J, with 12 bases between. CDR3 amino acids: CSVIDSLYGYTF. The CDR3 DNA reads TGCAGCGTGATAGACAGCCTCTATGGCTACACCTTC.

The chain links TRBV20-1 to TRBJ2-1; D may match TRBD1 or TRBD2 (5 bases each). V shed 3 bases and J shed 11 bases, with 14 bases lying between them. CDR3 length equals 12 residues. Per germline, CDR1 DFQATT and CDR2 SNEGSKA (reference sequence). CDR3 DNA: TGCAGTGCTAGGGATGAGGGGCCTCAGCAGTTCTTC. Encoded protein: CSARDEGPQQFF.

There are many counts of this clonotype. This chain connects TRBV6-2 or TRBV6-3 to TRBJ2-6; D may match TRBD1 or TRBD2 (5 bases each). The V gene lost 3 bases and the J gene lost 2 bases, with 20 bases spanning the gap. Germline-derived CDR1 and CDR2 are MNHEY and SVGEGT. This CDR3 is 19 amino acids long. The CDR3 DNA reads as TGTGCCAGCAGTTATTCCCCTCGGGACCCGGAGGCTGGGGCCAACGTCCTGACTTTC. Protein product: CASSYSPRDPEAGANVLTF.

This clonotype was recorded many times. This rearrangement joins TRBV6-2 or TRBV6-3 to TRBJ2-2; D not certain. CDR3 length: 14 residues. V lost 5 bases, J lost 0 bases, and 7 bases lay in between. Germline V gene lookup returns CDR1 MNHEY and CDR2 SVGEGT. This CDR3 reads CASSIWANTGELFF. CDR3 nucleotide sequence: TGTGCCAGCAGTATCTGGGCGAACACCGGGGAGCTGTTTTTT.

This clonotype was seen only a few times. This chain uses TRBV6-2 or TRBV6-3 with TRBJ2-7, with D hard to call. The CDR3 loop spans 12 amino acids. Trimming removed 6 bases from V and 6 bases from J, with 12 bases in between. CDR1 and CDR2 from the germline V gene are MNHEY and SVGEGT. The CDR3: CASRGWAAEQYF. As DNA, the CDR3 is TGTGCCAGCAGGGGGTGGGCAGCCGAGCAGTACTTC.

This clonotype was detected a few times. The chain recombines TRBV19 with TRBJ2-1; either TRBD1 or TRBD2 may fit D (5 bases each). CDR1 is LNHDA, CDR2 SQIVND, per germline (reference sequence). This CDR3 region has 15 residues. With 7 bases removed from V and 8 bases from J, the gap between germline ends came to 21 bases. The chain's CDR3 is CASTPLGAGNHEQFF. The CDR3 bases are TGTGCCAGTACCCCTCTGGGAGCAGGGAACCATGAGCAGTTCTTC.

In its sample, this clonotype was seen many times. The chain couples TRBV7-6 to TRBJ2-2; D not resolved. Germline-derived CDR1 and CDR2 are SGHVS and FNYEAQ. The CDR3 is made up of 12 amino acids. Deletions cut 4 bases from V and 3 bases from J, with 3 bases between. The CDR3 loop reads CASSSHTGELFF. CDR3 bases: TGTGCCAGCAGCTCGCACACCGGGGAGCTGTTTTTT.

The chain uses TRBV20-1 and TRBJ1-1; the match to TRBD1 covers 9 bases. Germline V gene sequence: CDR1 DFQATT, CDR2 SNEGSKA (reference sequence). The CDR3 is 14 amino acids. V was clipped by 5 bases and J by 5 bases; unmatched bases: 9. The DNA for the CDR3 is TGCAGTGCTCTCCTCGGACAGGGGACGACTGAAGCTTTCTTT. Translated: CSALLGQGTTEAFF.

This clonotype has just one count. J is TRBJ2-3 and V is TRBV7-8; D is perhaps TRBD2 (6 bases). Germline V CDR1 and CDR2: SGHVS, FQNEAQ. This CDR3 has 13 residues. The ends were cut back, 5 bases at V and 10 bases at J, with 16 bases in the middle. The CDR3 sequence: CASSPGRREAQYF. CDR3 DNA sequence: TGTGCCAGCAGCCCGGGGCGGAGGGAGGCGCAGTATTTT.

A few counts support this clonotype. The genes are TRBV19 and TRBJ2-1; 10 bases are shared with TRBD2. The trim removed 0 bases at V and 1 base at J, leaving 6 bases unmatched. This CDR3 is 18 amino acids long. The germline CDR1 and CDR2 sequences are LNHDA and SQIVND (reference sequence). CDR3 sequence reads: CASSIDGSSGGSYNEQFF. Here the CDR3 DNA reads TGTGCCAGTAGTATAGATGGATCTAGCGGGGGTTCCTACAATGAGCAGTTCTTC.

The sample holds many counts of this clonotype. The chain carries TRBV5-6 and TRBJ2-7; no definite D call. Germline lookup yields CDR1 SGHDT and CDR2 YYEEEE. V dropped 3 bases and J dropped 0 bases, with 7 bases sitting between them. CDR3 size: 13 residues. CDR3 in amino acids: CASSWAYSYEQYF. Here the CDR3 DNA reads TGTGCCAGCAGCTGGGCCTACTCCTACGAGCAGTACTTC.

This chain uses TRBV4-1 with TRBJ2-3, with D perhaps given as TRBD1 or TRBD2 (5 bases each). The germline CDR1 and CDR2 sequences are MGHRA and YSYEKL. CDR3 size: 15 residues. V gave up 3 bases and J gave up 6 bases, with 16 bases separating them. In nucleotides, the CDR3 is TGCGCCAGCAGCCATCCCACGGACTGGGGGGATACGCAGTATTTT. As protein: CASSHPTDWGDTQYF.

This clonotype was seen only once. One end of the junction fails to match germline, which may point to a read error. The chain couples TRBV4-1 to TRBJ1-1; D is undetermined. Germline CDR1 and CDR2: MGHRA and YSYEKL. The CDR3 runs 15 residues. CDR3 nucleotide sequence: TGTGCCAGCAGCCAAGAGATACCGACGAACACTGAAGCTTTCTTT. As protein: CASSQEIPTNTEAFF.

This clonotype was counted only a few times. This chain uses TRBV29-1 with TRBJ1-2; possibly TRBD1 for D (6 bases). The germline V and J ends were trimmed by 4 bases and 8 bases, with 14 bases remaining between them. The CDR3 contains 12 residues. Germline loops: CDR1 SQVTM, CDR2 ANQGSEA. Here the CDR3 reads CSVVWTDGGYTF. The CDR3 bases are TGCAGCGTTGTTTGGACAGACGGGGGCTACACCTTC. Full variable domain (remainder filled in from reference TRBV29-1 and TRBJ1-2): SAVISQKPSRDICQRGTSLTIQCQVDSQVTMMFWYRQQPGQSLTLIATANQGSEATYESGFVIDKFPISRPNLTFSTLTVSNMSPEDSSIYLCSVVWTDGGYTFGSGTRLTVV.

The chain joins TRBV7-8 to TRBJ2-7; 7 bases match TRBD1. The CDR3 has 15 amino acids. Germline V gives CDR1 SGHVS, CDR2 FQNEAQ. J was trimmed by 1 base and V by 6 bases; bases with no gene match: 9. CDR3 bases: TGTGCCAGCAGTCTCGGACAGGCACGTTCCTACGAGCAGTACGTC. Protein sequence: CASSLGQARSYEQYV.

This clonotype came up many times. The V gene is TRBV12-5, the J gene TRBJ2-1; no firm D call. The V end was cut by 4 bases, the J end by 1 base, with 8 bases between. The CDR3 is 14 amino acids. The germline V gene encodes CDR1 LGHNT and CDR2 FRNRAP. CDR3 loop: CASGSPESYNEQFF. The DNA for the CDR3 is TGTGCTAGTGGTTCGCCGGAGTCCTACAATGAGCAGTTCTTC.

V usage is TRBV15 and J usage is TRBJ1-5, with D perhaps matching TRBD1 (6 bases). The V end lost 5 bases, the J end lost 6 bases, and 17 bases lay between the germline ends. The V gene's germline CDR1 is LNHNV and CDR2 YYDKDF (reference sequence). The CDR3 consists of 15 residues. The CDR3 bases are TGTGCCACCAGCGTCCACAGGGTTGCGGGTCAGCCCCAGCATTTT. Residues: CATSVHRVAGQPQHF.

This clonotype showed up many times. This chain links TRBV7-9 with TRBJ2-3; D unresolved. CDR3 length: 14 amino acids. V was pared by 7 bases and J by 4 bases, with 15 bases between. Per germline, CDR1 SEHNR and CDR2 FQNEAQ (reference sequence). The CDR3 nucleotides read TGTGCCAGCATCTCCATGCACAAGCCAGATACGCAGTATTTT. Protein product: CASISMHKPDTQYF.

This chain joins TRBV4-3 and TRBJ1-1; D remains ambiguous. The ends were cut back, 1 base at V and 0 bases at J, with 12 bases in the middle. Germline lookup yields CDR1 LGHNA and CDR2 YSLEER. The CDR3 is 16 amino acids. Written as DNA, the CDR3 is TGCGCCAGCAGCCAAGGGTCCGGGGTACTGAACACTGAAGCTTTCTTT. Its translation is CASSQGSGVLNTEAFF.

This clonotype was recorded a few times. The chain joins TRBV6-5 to TRBJ2-7, with 12 bases matching TRBD2. Unmatched junction bases numbered 12, after V lost 1 base and J lost 5 bases. Germline V lookup: CDR1 MNHEY, CDR2 SVGAGI. The CDR3 has 18 amino acids. CDR3 sequence reads: CASSYYFGGGLAGDEQYF. CDR3 DNA: TGTGCCAGCAGTTACTATTTCGGGGGGGGACTAGCGGGCGACGAGCAGTACTTC.

Concerning this clonotype: It may be a read error: a sequence one base away is much more abundant. The chain has TRBV5-6 and TRBJ1-1, with D unresolved. Trimming cost V 4 bases and J 1 base, with 8 bases left between them. The CDR3 runs to 13 residues. From germline, CDR1 is SGHDT and CDR2 YYEEEE. CDR3 region: CASSPPRNTEAFF. The CDR3 region has the DNA TGTGCCAGCAGCCCCCCCAGGAACACTGAAGCTTTCTTT.

In this sample, this clonotype turned up a few times. V is TRBV6-2 or TRBV6-3 and J is TRBJ1-5; D gene unclear. The germline CDR1 and CDR2 sequences are MNHEY and SVGEGT. The length of the CDR3 is 15 residues. V was clipped by 0 bases and J by 3 bases, with 9 bases between them. The CDR3 reads CASSYSRNFNQPQHF. CDR3 in DNA: TGTGCCAGCAGTTACTCCCGAAACTTCAATCAGCCCCAGCATTTT.

The chain joins TRBV5-8 to TRBJ1-2, with unresolved D. V was clipped by 6 bases and J by 5 bases, with 17 bases between them. Germline assignment: CDR1 SGHTS and CDR2 YDEGEE. The CDR3 is 14 amino acids. As DNA, the CDR3 is TGTGCCAGCATGCCGAACGGGATAACTTATGGCTACACCTTC. Protein sequence: CASMPNGITYGYTF.

The V gene is TRBV2, the J gene TRBJ2-2, with D hard to call. Germline V gene lookup returns CDR1 SNHLY and CDR2 FYNNEI. The CDR3 runs to 16 residues. V gave up 7 bases and J gave up 3 bases, with 18 bases separating them. The CDR3 DNA reads TGTGCCAGCAAAGTTTCCAGGTCAAGGGACACCGGGGAGCTGTTTTTT. Translating gives CASKVSRSRDTGELFF.

This clonotype has just a few counts. V and J are TRBV10-1 and TRBJ1-1, with D perhaps TRBD1 (6 bases). The germline CDR1 and CDR2 sequences are WNHNN and SYGVQD (reference sequence). V lost 6 bases to trimming and J lost 6 bases, with 17 bases between them. The CDR3 contains 14 residues. The CDR3 loop reads CASSRASKGAEAFF. The CDR3 coding sequence is TGCGCCAGCAGCAGGGCCTCCAAGGGGGCTGAAGCTTTCTTT.

As concerns this clonotype: This sequence may be a read error, since a much larger clone differs from it by one base. V usage is TRBV7-6 and J usage is TRBJ2-3; 13 bases map to TRBD2. Germline-derived CDR1 and CDR2 are SGHVS and FNYEAQ. CDR3 length: 16 amino acids. V was clipped by 10 bases and J by 4 bases; unmatched bases: 11. The CDR3 nucleotides are TGTGCCAACAGTCCTAGACTAGCGGGGGGCCCAGATACGCAGTATTTT. It codes for CANSPRLAGGPDTQYF.

On this clonotype itself: A clone one base away is much larger, so this may be a read error. The V and J genes are TRBV28 and TRBJ2-7; D gene uncertain. This CDR3 spans 12 amino acids. In germline, CDR1 is MDHEN, CDR2 SYDVKM. The CDR3, as DNA: TGTGCCAACAGTCCTAACTCCTACGAGCAGTACGTC. Protein: CANSPNSYEQYV.

This clonotype was detected a few times. The genes are TRBV4-3 and TRBJ2-1; perhaps D is TRBD1 or TRBD2 (6 bases each). Deletions cut 1 base from V and 8 bases from J, with 15 bases between. The germline V gene encodes CDR1 LGHNA and CDR2 YSLEER. CDR3 length: 15 residues. CDR3 in amino acids: CASSQGWGASHEQFF. DNA for the CDR3: TGCGCCAGCAGCCAAGGTTGGGGGGCAAGCCATGAGCAGTTCTTC.